A single sample is the source of the 18 T cell receptor beta chains below, sequenced in a study of T cells in Graves' hyperthyroidism and ophthalmopathy (dated by TCRdb to between 2017 and 2020). Receptors were amplified or captured by multiplex PCR. Sequencing was carried out with an Illumina HiSeq 2000. The TCR beta CDR3 regions were amplified from the RNA transcripts. For the first round of RT-PCR on the TCR CDR3, the HTBI primer set was used together with the Qiagen OneStep RT-PCR kit. TCRdb's own reprocessing of the public reads used fastp at Q25 and MiXCR and kept productive beta chains. Entries are consolidated by CDR3 protein sequence, retaining the most common genes and DNA. A total of some 720,000 distinct CDR3 sequences appear in this sample, about a sixth of them only once. Of the sample, around 7.7% falls within the top ten clones. The sample comprised blood. These receptors were obtained from a man aged 18 to 29 with Graves' hyperthyroidism.

This clonotype showed up many times. The chain uses TRBV3-1 and TRBJ2-3, with TRBD2 as a possible D gene (5 bases). The V and J ends lost 1 base and 5 bases respectively, with 10 bases between them. The CDR3 covers 14 residues. Germline CDR1 LGHDT, CDR2 YNNKEL (reference sequence). DNA for the CDR3: TGTGCCAGCAGCCAAGGGACTGTGGGAGATACGCAGTATTTT. Protein sequence: CASSQGTVGDTQYF.

The chain is built from TRBV4-1 and TRBJ1-5, with unresolved D. Per germline, CDR1 MGHRA and CDR2 YSYEKL. This CDR3 is built from 15 residues. V was shortened by 0 bases and J by 1 base, with 7 bases between the two germline ends. CDR3 residues: CASSQEDRSNQPQHF. The CDR3, as DNA: TGCGCCAGCAGCCAAGAGGACCGAAGCAATCAGCCCCAGCATTTT.

This clonotype has more than one count but fewer than ten. The chain joins TRBV5-1 to TRBJ1-1; TRBD1 agrees at 9 bases. Germline CDR1 reads SGHRS; CDR2 reads YFSETQ. The CDR3 has 15 residues. Germline trimming cut 4 bases from V and 1 base from J; bases unmatched to any gene: 5. The CDR3 DNA follows: TGCGCCAGCAGCGACGGGACAGGGTGGAACACTGAAGCTTTCTTT. Amino acids: CASSDGTGWNTEAFF.

The V call is TRBV4-1, the J call TRBJ2-7, with D hard to call. Germline-derived CDR1 and CDR2 are MGHRA and YSYEKL. The CDR3 has 15 amino acids. The V end was cut by 3 bases, the J end by 1 base, with 13 bases between. CDR3: CASSQLLPRSYEQYF. The CDR3 coding sequence is TGCGCCAGCAGCCAGTTGCTCCCCAGATCCTACGAGCAGTACTTC.

This clonotype was counted ten times or more. DNA of the CDR3: TGTGCCAGCGGTCTCAACGGTTGGGGCTACACCTTC. This sequence encodes CASGLNGWGYTF. The chain has TRBV3-1 and TRBJ1-2, with D uncertain. The V end lost 8 bases, the J end lost 8 bases, and 15 bases lay between the germline ends. Germline V gene data show CDR1 as LGHDT and CDR2 as YNNKEL (reference sequence). The CDR3 extends over 12 amino acids.

This chain connects TRBV11-2 to TRBJ2-7, with 8 bases fitting TRBD2. This CDR3 has 15 amino acids. V shed 6 bases and J 0 bases; nucleotides not matched to a gene: 7. Per the germline V gene, CDR1 is SGHAT and CDR2 is FQNNGV. CDR3 residues: CASRYSGISSYEQYF. CDR3 in DNA: TGTGCCAGCAGATATAGCGGGATTAGCTCCTACGAGCAGTACTTC.

This clonotype occurred a few times. The chain has TRBV20-1 and TRBJ2-1; TRBD1 matches at 8 bases. CDR1 is DFQATT and CDR2 is SNEGSKA in the germline V gene (reference sequence). V shed 8 bases and J 8 bases; nucleotides not matched to a gene: 17. The CDR3 is 15 residues long. The CDR3 region has the DNA TGCAGTCCTCCCATGAGCAGGGGGCTTGGAGATGAGCAGTTCTTC. It translates to CSPPMSRGLGDEQFF.

The J gene is TRBJ2-7, the V gene TRBV5-6; D is undetermined. V was cut by 5 bases and J by 4 bases, with 13 bases left in between. Germline-derived CDR1 and CDR2 are SGHDT and YYEEEE. CDR3 length: 13 residues. CDR3 in amino acids: CASSPGPVYEQYF. The CDR3, as DNA: TGTGCCAGCAGTCCCGGACCTGTATACGAGCAGTACTTC.

The rearrangement links TRBV4-2 to TRBJ2-7, with 10 bases identical to TRBD2. J lost 6 bases, V lost 0 bases, and 8 bases had no gene match. CDR3 length: 16 amino acids. CDR1 is LGHNA, CDR2 YNFKEQ, per germline. The CDR3 nucleotides are TGTGCCAGCAGCCAAGAGGCTAGCGGGGGAAAGGGCGAGCAGTACTTC. Its protein is CASSQEASGGKGEQYF.

The V gene is TRBV27, the J gene TRBJ2-1, with 10 positions matching TRBD2. The CDR3 length is 14 residues. J gave up 7 bases and V 5 bases, and 5 bases lay outside the gene matches. Germline V gives CDR1 MNHEY, CDR2 SMNVEV (reference sequence). Here the CDR3 reads CASSGAGGGNEQFF. Written as DNA, the CDR3 is TGTGCCAGCAGTGGAGCGGGGGGGGGGAATGAGCAGTTCTTC.

The J gene is TRBJ2-1, the V gene TRBV7-9; TRBD2 matches 14 bases. The CDR3 runs 14 residues. V was clipped by 3 bases and J by 12 bases; unmatched bases: 4. Looked up from germline, CDR1 is SEHNR and CDR2 is FQNEAQ (reference sequence). The CDR3 spells CASSLGLAGERQFF. DNA of the CDR3: TGTGCCAGCAGCTTGGGACTAGCGGGAGAGAGGCAGTTCTTC.

This chain links TRBV6-2 or TRBV6-3 with TRBJ2-3; 7 nucleotides agree with TRBD2. CDR1 and CDR2 from the germline V gene are MNHEY and SVGEGT. The CDR3 extends over 17 amino acids. Trimming at V came to 4 bases and at J to 0 bases, leaving 10 bases not matched to a gene. The CDR3 loop reads CASSSPIAGSSTDTQYF. DNA of the CDR3: TGTGCCAGCAGTTCCCCAATAGCGGGTTCTAGCACAGATACGCAGTATTTT.

The chain employs TRBV24-1 and TRBJ1-5; D remains unclear. Trimming stripped 4 bases from V and 0 bases from J, with 9 bases between. CDR3 length equals 15 residues. Germline V gives CDR1 KGHDR, CDR2 SFDVKD. The CDR3 DNA reads as TGTGCCACCAGTGAAGGACGGCTTAGCAATCAGCCCCAGCATTTT. It is translated as CATSEGRLSNQPQHF.

V is TRBV9 and J is TRBJ1-2; 8 bases map to TRBD1. Germline CDR1 and CDR2: SGDLS and YYNGEE. The V segment lost 9 bases and the J segment 8 bases; nucleotides outside the gene matches: 6. The CDR3 covers 11 residues. CDR3: CANRTGLGYTF. CDR3 DNA: TGTGCCAACAGGACAGGGTTGGGCTACACCTTC.

The chain carries TRBV3-1 and TRBJ2-1, with D perhaps given as TRBD1 or TRBD2 (5 bases each). V lost 3 bases, J lost 8 bases, and 20 bases lay in between. The CDR3 has 16 amino acids. The germline CDR1 and CDR2 sequences are LGHDT and YNNKEL (reference sequence). CDR3 sequence reads: CASSHAGGGRGDEQFF. For the CDR3, the DNA is TGTGCCAGCAGCCACGCGGGTGGGGGAAGAGGGGATGAGCAGTTCTTC.

CDR3 loop: CASSARPGQGPYEQYF. The CDR3 DNA reads as TGTGCCAGCTCAGCTAGACCGGGACAGGGACCCTACGAGCAGTACTTC. V is TRBV18 and J is TRBJ2-7; TRBD1 matches 9 bases. With V trimmed by 5 bases and J by 2 bases, 10 bases remained unmatched. The CDR3 has 16 amino acids. The germline V gene encodes CDR1 KGHSH and CDR2 LQKENI.

This chain joins TRBV30 and TRBJ2-7, with 9 bases identical to TRBD1. The CDR3 loop spans 15 amino acids. The junction had 6 bases not matched to a gene; V was cut back by 1 base and J by 2 bases. The germline CDR1 and CDR2 sequences are GTSNPN and SVGIG (reference sequence). CDR3 in amino acids: CAWSAGTGWAYEQYF. CDR3 coding DNA: TGTGCCTGGAGTGCCGGGACAGGGTGGGCCTACGAGCAGTACTTC.

In this sample, this clonotype turned up a few times. This sequence joins TRBV28 and TRBJ2-1; D is possibly TRBD1 (5 bases). The CDR3 loop spans 17 amino acids. CDR1 is MDHEN, CDR2 SYDVKM, per germline. Trimming removed 1 base from V and 4 bases from J, with 17 bases in between. CDR3 loop: CASSLSSSGQGYNEQFF. The CDR3 region has the DNA TGTGCCAGCAGTTTATCCTCCTCTGGTCAGGGATACAATGAGCAGTTCTTC.